Following are 2 T cell receptor beta chains from one sample sequenced in a study of blood T cell repertoires in COVID-19 (dated by TCRdb to about 2020). Receptor libraries were prepared by the immunoSEQ multiplex PCR assay. What TCRdb holds here is the immuneACCESS table cut down to in-frame rearrangements. Part of the clones is not present; checked against another copy, under half of the missing clones reflect an unresolved V gene, and the others are unexplained. The sample data list 90,000 to 120,000 clones, and around 88% of these were observed just once. The ten largest clones represent approximately 6.8% of the sample. The sequenced material came from peripheral blood. The receptors derive from a man aged 50-60 years with active or convalescent COVID-19.

The chain carries TRBV18 and TRBJ1-5; 7 bases line up with TRBD1. This CDR3 has 15 amino acids. J lost 4 bases, V lost 5 bases, and 8 bases had no gene match. Germline CDR1 and CDR2: KGHSH and LQKENI. The CDR3 region has the DNA TGTGCCAGCTCATCGAACAGGGGCTTAAATCAGCCCCAGCATTTT. Translated: CASSSNRGLNQPQHF.

The CDR3 DNA sequence: TGTGCCAGCGCGCCGTTACAGGGGTCCTACAATGAGCAGTTCTTC. Amino acid sequence: CASAPLQGSYNEQFF. V gene TRBV6-5 combines with J gene TRBJ2-1, with 7 bases fitting TRBD1. The junction had 8 bases not matched to a gene; V was cut back by 8 bases and J by 1 base. Germline-derived CDR1 and CDR2 are MNHEY and SVGAGI. The CDR3 consists of 15 residues.